What follows are 2 T cell receptor beta chains derived from one specimen sequenced in a study of cytomegalovirus exposure and HLA in healthy donors. 60 Vbeta and 13 Jbeta primers were used in PCR. Some clones are missing from TCRdb's copy, which holds only in-frame ones; the method was immunoSEQ multiplex PCR. The table has 150,000 to 200,000 clones, roughly 80% seen once. Material: PBMCs. The source of these receptors is a man aged 30 to 45 in good health and CMV-seronegative.

The gene calls are TRBV19 and TRBJ2-6; D ambiguous. CDR1 is LNHDA and CDR2 is SQIVND in the germline V gene (reference sequence). CDR3 length: 14 amino acids. The V end lost 3 bases, the J end lost 1 base, and 4 bases lay between the germline ends. The CDR3 protein is CASSMTSGANVLTF. In nucleotides, the CDR3 is TGTGCCAGTAGTATGACTTCTGGGGCCAACGTCCTGACTTTC.

The V gene is TRBV19, the J gene TRBJ2-2; 11 bases line up with TRBD1. Trimming removed 7 bases from V and 4 bases from J; junction bases left unmatched: 5. The CDR3 sequence is 15 residues long. Germline-derived CDR1 and CDR2 are LNHDA and SQIVND (reference sequence). The CDR3 nucleotides are TGTGCCAGTACCCCCGGGACAGGGGGCACCGGGGAGCTGTTTTTT. Protein sequence: CASTPGTGGTGELFF.